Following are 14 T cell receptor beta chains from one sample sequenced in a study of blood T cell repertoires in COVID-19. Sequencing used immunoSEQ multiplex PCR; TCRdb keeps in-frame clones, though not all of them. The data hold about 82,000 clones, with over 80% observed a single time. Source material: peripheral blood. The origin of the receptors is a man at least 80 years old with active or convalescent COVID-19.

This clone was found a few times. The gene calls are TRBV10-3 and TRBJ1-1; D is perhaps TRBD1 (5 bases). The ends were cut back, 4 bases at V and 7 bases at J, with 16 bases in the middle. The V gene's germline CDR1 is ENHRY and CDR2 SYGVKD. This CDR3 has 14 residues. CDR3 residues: CAISGRHTGIEAFF. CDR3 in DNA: TGTGCCATCAGTGGGCGTCATACAGGCATTGAAGCTTTCTTT.

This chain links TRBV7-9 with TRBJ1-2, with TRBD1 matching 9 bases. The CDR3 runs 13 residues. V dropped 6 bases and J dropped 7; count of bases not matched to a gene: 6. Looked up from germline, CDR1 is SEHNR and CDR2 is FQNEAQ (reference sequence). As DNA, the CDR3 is TGTGCCAGCAGACGGGACAGGGTAGGTGGCTACACCTTC. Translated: CASRRDRVGGYTF.

CDR3 sequence reads: CASSEAHAGGTNYGYTF. The CDR3 bases are TGTGCCAGCAGTGAAGCACATGCAGGGGGAACTAACTATGGCTACACCTTC. V usage is TRBV6-1 and J usage is TRBJ1-2; 7 bases agree with TRBD1. The CDR3 totals 17 residues. V trimming: 0 bases; J trimming: 0 bases; junction bases outside the gene matches: 7. CDR1 and CDR2 from the germline V gene are MNHNS and SASEGT.

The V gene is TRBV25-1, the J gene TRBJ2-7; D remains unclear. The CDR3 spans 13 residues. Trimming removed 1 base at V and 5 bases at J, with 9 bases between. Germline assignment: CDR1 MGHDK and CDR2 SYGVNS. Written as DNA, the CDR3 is TGTGCCAGCAGTGAATTCAGTCGGGACGAGCAGTACGTC. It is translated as CASSEFSRDEQYV.

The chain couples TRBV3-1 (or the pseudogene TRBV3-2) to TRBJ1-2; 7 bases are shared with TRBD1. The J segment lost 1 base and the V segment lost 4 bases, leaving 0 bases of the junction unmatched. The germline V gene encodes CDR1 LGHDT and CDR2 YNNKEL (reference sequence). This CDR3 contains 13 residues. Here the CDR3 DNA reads TGTGCCAGCAGCCGGGACAGTAACTATGGCTACACCTTC. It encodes CASSRDSNYGYTF.

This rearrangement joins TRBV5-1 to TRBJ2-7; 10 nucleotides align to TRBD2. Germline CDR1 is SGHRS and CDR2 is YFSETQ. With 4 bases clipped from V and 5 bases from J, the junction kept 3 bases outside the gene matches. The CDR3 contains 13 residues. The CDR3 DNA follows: TGCGCCAGCAGCCTAGCGGGAGATGACGAGCAGTACGTC. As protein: CASSLAGDDEQYV.

Here the CDR3 reads CASSISQTSGYGYTF. In DNA form, the CDR3 reads TGTGCCAGTAGTATAAGCCAGACCAGCGGCTATGGCTACACCTTC. V gene TRBV19 combines with J gene TRBJ1-2, with no clear D. Trimming took off 2 bases at V and 4 bases at J, with 14 bases between the two ends. Germline values: CDR1 LNHDA, CDR2 SQIVND (reference sequence). The CDR3 has 15 amino acids. The full variable domain, in which reference TRBV19 and TRBJ1-2 provide the parts outside the CDR3, is DGGITQSPKYLFRKEGQNVTLSCEQNLNHDAMYWYRQDPGQGLRLIYYSQIVNDFQKGDIAEGYSVSREKKESFPLTVTSAQKNPTAFYLCASSISQTSGYGYTFGSGTRLTVV.

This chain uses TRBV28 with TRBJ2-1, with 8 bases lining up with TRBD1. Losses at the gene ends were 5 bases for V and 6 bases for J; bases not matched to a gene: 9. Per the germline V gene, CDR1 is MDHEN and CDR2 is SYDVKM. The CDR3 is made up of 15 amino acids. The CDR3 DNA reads TGTGCCAGCAGTACCCGACAGGGGATTAGCAATGAGCAGTTCTTC. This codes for CASSTRQGISNEQFF.

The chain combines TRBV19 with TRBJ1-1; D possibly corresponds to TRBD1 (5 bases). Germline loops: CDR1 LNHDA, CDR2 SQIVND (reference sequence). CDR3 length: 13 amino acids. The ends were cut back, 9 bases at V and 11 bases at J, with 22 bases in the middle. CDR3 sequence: CASNPIGTGVAFF. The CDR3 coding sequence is TGTGCCAGCAACCCTATCGGCACAGGTGTCGCTTTCTTT.

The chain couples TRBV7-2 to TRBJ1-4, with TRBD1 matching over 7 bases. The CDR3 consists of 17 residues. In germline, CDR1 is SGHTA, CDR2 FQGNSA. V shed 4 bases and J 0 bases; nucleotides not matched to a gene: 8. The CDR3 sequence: CASSSQGPGATNEKLFF. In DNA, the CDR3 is TGTGCCAGCAGCTCACAGGGGCCGGGTGCAACTAATGAAAAACTGTTTTTT.

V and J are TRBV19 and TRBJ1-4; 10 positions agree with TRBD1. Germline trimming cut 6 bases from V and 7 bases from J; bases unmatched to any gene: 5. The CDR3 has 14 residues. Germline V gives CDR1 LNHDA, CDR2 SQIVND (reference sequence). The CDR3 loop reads CASSDRGRVEKLFF. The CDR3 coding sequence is TGTGCCAGTAGCGACAGGGGGCGGGTTGAAAAACTGTTTTTT.

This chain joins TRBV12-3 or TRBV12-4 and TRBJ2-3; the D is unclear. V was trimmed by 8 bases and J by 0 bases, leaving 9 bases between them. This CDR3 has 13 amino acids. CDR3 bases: TGTGCCAGCCGAGGAGCCAGCACAGATACGCAGTATTTT. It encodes CASRGASTDTQYF.

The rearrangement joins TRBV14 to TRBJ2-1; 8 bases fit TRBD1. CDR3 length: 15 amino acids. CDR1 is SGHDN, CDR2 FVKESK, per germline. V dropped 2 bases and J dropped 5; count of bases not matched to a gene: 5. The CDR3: CASSQLRTGNNEQFF. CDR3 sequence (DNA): TGTGCCAGCAGCCAATTACGGACAGGGAACAATGAGCAGTTCTTC.

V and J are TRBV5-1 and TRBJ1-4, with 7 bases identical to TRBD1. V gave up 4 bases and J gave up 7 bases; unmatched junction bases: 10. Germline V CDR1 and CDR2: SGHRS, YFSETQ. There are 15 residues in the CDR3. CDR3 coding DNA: TGCGCCAGCAGCCCGGCCCCCGACAGGGTTGAAAAACTGTTTTTT. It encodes CASSPAPDRVEKLFF.